The 26 T cell receptor beta chains below all came from one sample that was sequenced in a study of OX40 agonist ivuxolimab in advanced cancers. Some clones are missing from TCRdb's copy, which holds only in-frame ones; the method was immunoSEQ multiplex PCR. The sample includes 33,000 or so clones, around 73% of them seen just once. The sequencing used CD4+ or CD8+ T cells sorted from blood, collected in a trial of the OX40 agonist ivuxolimab. The receptor source for this set is an adult with an advanced solid tumor such as melanoma, head and neck, liver or kidney cancer.

The chain recombines TRBV27 with TRBJ2-2, with D perhaps assigned TRBD1 or TRBD2 (6 bases each). The V end lost 6 bases, the J end lost 0 bases, and 11 bases lay between the germline ends. CDR1 is MNHEY, CDR2 SMNVEV, per germline (reference sequence). The CDR3 consists of 15 residues. DNA of the CDR3: TGTGCCAGCAGGGGAAGGGGGGCGAACACCGGGGAGCTGTTTTTT. It specifies CASRGRGANTGELFF.

CDR3 sequence: CSVDPSQGGTEAFF. CDR3 bases: TGCAGCGTTGACCCATCGCAGGGGGGGACTGAAGCTTTCTTT. This chain uses TRBV29-1 with TRBJ1-1; 7 positions match TRBD1. The V segment lost 3 bases and the J segment 5 bases; nucleotides outside the gene matches: 9. This CDR3 contains 14 residues. Germline V CDR1 and CDR2: SQVTM, ANQGSEA. The complete variable domain, with remaining parts taken from reference TRBV29-1 and TRBJ1-1, reads SAVISQKPSRDICQRGTSLTIQCQVDSQVTMMFWYRQQPGQSLTLIATANQGSEATYESGFVIDKFPISRPNLTFSTLTVSNMSPEDSSIYLCSVDPSQGGTEAFFGQGTRLTVV.

The rearrangement uses TRBV19 and TRBJ1-5, with 7 positions matching TRBD1. This CDR3 region has 14 residues. V shed 4 bases and J 6 bases; nucleotides not matched to a gene: 6. Germline values: CDR1 LNHDA, CDR2 SQIVND (reference sequence). The CDR3 protein is CASSRQGSGQPQHF. In nucleotides, the CDR3 is TGTGCCAGTAGTAGACAGGGTTCGGGTCAGCCCCAGCATTTT.

CDR3 sequence reads: CASPPGDQETQYF. In DNA form, the CDR3 reads TGTGCCAGCCCTCCGGGGGACCAAGAGACCCAGTACTTC. The V call is TRBV5-8, the J call TRBJ2-5, with D possibly being TRBD2 (6 bases). The V end lost 7 bases, the J end lost 0 bases, and 10 bases lay between the germline ends. Germline V CDR1 and CDR2: SGHTS, YDEGEE. The CDR3 contains 13 residues.

This rearrangement joins TRBV2 to TRBJ2-2; TRBD1 aligns across 7 bases. CDR1 SNHLY and CDR2 FYNNEI come from the germline V gene. The J segment lost 4 bases and the V segment lost 3 bases, leaving 5 bases of the junction unmatched. CDR3 length: 15 residues. The CDR3 sequence: CASSDLAGGTGELFF. CDR3 nucleotide sequence: TGTGCCAGCAGTGATCTCGCAGGGGGCACCGGGGAGCTGTTTTTT.

The J gene is TRBJ2-1, the V gene TRBV4-2, with a possible D match to TRBD2 (6 bases). Trimming took 1 base from V and 1 from J, leaving 8 bases between them. Germline CDR1 LGHNA, CDR2 YNFKEQ. There are 15 residues in the CDR3. The CDR3 reads CASSQGSGSYNEQFF. The CDR3 DNA is TGTGCCAGCAGCCAAGGTAGCGGTTCCTACAATGAGCAGTTCTTC.

V and J are TRBV18 and TRBJ2-2, with TRBD1 as a possible D gene (5 bases). This CDR3 contains 12 residues. V lost 9 bases and J lost 6, with 11 bases in between. CDR1 and CDR2 from the germline V gene are KGHSH and LQKENI. In nucleotides, the CDR3 is TGTGCCAGTACCAGGGTGCCCGGGGAGCTGTTTTTT. Its translation is CASTRVPGELFF.

This clone appeared a single time. The J gene is TRBJ2-7, the V gene TRBV6-5; D might be TRBD1 or TRBD2, each matching 6 bases. Between the trimmed V and J ends, which lost 2 bases and 2 bases, there was a span of 10 bases. Germline loops: CDR1 MNHEY, CDR2 SVGAGI. The CDR3 spans 14 residues. DNA for the CDR3: TGTGCCAGCAGTTACGGGGGGCTGACCTACGAGCAGTACTTC. Its protein product is CASSYGGLTYEQYF.

V usage is TRBV2 and J usage is TRBJ2-7; D is perhaps TRBD2 (7 bases). The ends were cut back, 8 bases at V and 4 bases at J, with 15 bases in the middle. The germline CDR1 and CDR2 sequences are SNHLY and FYNNEI. This CDR3 region has 13 residues. CDR3 amino acids: CASSLQGGYEQYF. CDR3 nucleotide sequence: TGTGCCAGCTCCCTACAGGGAGGGTACGAGCAGTACTTC.

The chain has TRBV5-1 and TRBJ2-5; D possibly matches TRBD1 or TRBD2 (5 bases each). Germline V CDR1 and CDR2: SGHRS, YFSETQ. V was clipped by 1 base and J by 7 bases, with 17 bases between them. This CDR3 has 15 amino acids. CDR3 in DNA: TGCGCCAGCAGCTTGAGTGGGGCAGTCAGCGGGACCCAGTACTTC. Its translation is CASSLSGAVSGTQYF.

The CDR3 protein is CSVVMTSNYGYTF. The DNA of the CDR3 is TGCAGCGTCGTTATGACCTCGAACTATGGCTACACCTTC. The chain couples TRBV29-1 to TRBJ1-2; D uncertain. CDR3 size: 13 residues. Trimming cost V 6 bases and J 2 bases, with 13 bases left between them. CDR1 is SQVTM and CDR2 is ANQGSEA in the germline V gene.

This chain connects TRBV6-5 to TRBJ1-3; possibly TRBD1 for D (6 bases). Trimming shortened V by 6 bases and J by 4 bases, and 10 bases separated the two germline ends. Germline V gene sequence: CDR1 MNHEY, CDR2 SVGAGI. The CDR3 runs 13 residues. CDR3 sequence (DNA): TGTGCCAGCAGCCACAGGGACGGAAACACCATATATTTT. This codes for CASSHRDGNTIYF.

This clone has a handful of counts. The chain uses TRBV18 and TRBJ1-5; unclear D gene. Germline loops: CDR1 KGHSH, CDR2 LQKENI. The CDR3 has 15 residues. V lost 3 bases and J lost 3, with 12 bases in between. The CDR3 here is CASSPGRVVNQPQHF. DNA for the CDR3: TGTGCCAGCTCACCCGGGAGGGTCGTCAATCAGCCCCAGCATTTT.

The chain links TRBV30 to TRBJ2-5; 12 bases align to TRBD2. The germline gives CDR1 GTSNPN, CDR2 SVGIG (reference sequence). The ends lost 1 base at V and 5 bases at J; junction bases unmatched: 5. This CDR3 spans 15 amino acids. The CDR3 sequence: CAWSADTSGGETQYF. The CDR3 nucleotides read TGTGCCTGGAGTGCCGATACTAGCGGGGGGGAGACCCAGTACTTC. The entire variable domain, with the rest obtained from reference TRBV30 and TRBJ2-5, is as follows: SQTIHQWPATLVQPVGSPLSLECTVEGTSNPNLYWYRQAAGRGLQLLFYSVGIGQISSEVPQNLSASRPQDRQFILSSKKLLLSDSGFYLCAWSADTSGGETQYFGPGTRLLVL.

This clone was seen only once. This chain connects TRBV5-4 to TRBJ2-2; maybe TRBD1 (5 bases). V was cut by 0 bases and J by 4 bases, with 13 bases left in between. The V gene's germline CDR1 is SGHNT and CDR2 YYREEE (reference sequence). CDR3 size: 16 residues. Written as DNA, the CDR3 is TGTGCCAGCAGCTTGGGGTCCAGGGTGAGCACCGGGGAGCTGTTTTTT. It yields the protein CASSLGSRVSTGELFF.

The chain links TRBV5-5 to TRBJ2-1, with 7 bases that match TRBD2. The V and J ends lost 2 bases and 5 bases, in that order; junction bases with no gene match: 7. This CDR3 is built from 15 residues. CDR1 is SGHKS and CDR2 is YYEKEE in the germline V gene (reference sequence). CDR3 amino acids: CASSFPGTTNNEQFF. As DNA, the CDR3 is TGTGCCAGCAGCTTCCCCGGGACTACAAACAATGAGCAGTTCTTC.

The V gene is TRBV5-1, the J gene TRBJ2-5; weak D call: TRBD2 (6 bases). Germline V gene data show CDR1 as SGHRS and CDR2 as YFSETQ. This CDR3 spans 13 amino acids. Between the trimmed V and J ends, which lost 3 bases and 5 bases, there was a span of 11 bases. The CDR3 sequence is CASSSGLRETQYF. CDR3 nucleotides: TGCGCCAGCAGCTCGGGACTGAGGGAGACCCAGTACTTC.

V gene TRBV6-1 combines with J gene TRBJ1-3, with D uncertain. Per the germline V gene, CDR1 is MNHNS and CDR2 is SASEGT. This CDR3 has 13 residues. Trimming took off 6 bases at V and 0 bases at J, with 6 bases between the two ends. CDR3 in amino acids: CASRVFSGNTIYF. CDR3 sequence (DNA): TGTGCCAGCAGGGTTTTCTCTGGAAACACCATATATTTT.

CDR3 protein: CASSSAGATNEKLFF. CDR3 sequence (DNA): TGTGCCAGCAGCTCCGCGGGGGCCACTAATGAAAAACTGTTTTTT. The J gene is TRBJ1-4, the V gene TRBV6-6; a possible D gene is TRBD1 (6 bases). The V gene's germline CDR1 is MNHNY and CDR2 SVGAGI (reference sequence). V lost 6 bases and J lost 2, with 13 bases in between. CDR3 size: 15 residues.

Regarding this clone: One end of the junction fails to match germline, which may point to a read error. The sample has other DNA sequences that encode this CDR3 too. The chain uses TRBV12-5 and TRBJ2-5, with D tentatively TRBD2 (5 bases). CDR1 is LGHNT, CDR2 FRNRAP, per germline. The CDR3 runs 13 residues. The CDR3 sequence: CASGWEFQETQYF. CDR3 DNA sequence: TGTGCTAGTGGTTGGGAGTTCCAAGAGACTCAGTACTTC.

This clone appeared a few times. The V gene is TRBV2, the J gene TRBJ2-3; a weak D match, TRBD2 (6 bases). Trimming removed 5 bases at V and 2 bases at J, with 14 bases between. The V gene's germline CDR1 is SNHLY and CDR2 FYNNEI. This CDR3 has 15 residues. Here the CDR3 reads CASSPLGGFTDTQYF. The CDR3 bases are TGTGCCAGCAGTCCCCTCGGGGGATTCACAGATACGCAGTATTTT.

The chain links TRBV6-5 to TRBJ1-2, with D perhaps matching TRBD1 (6 bases). Trimming left V 4 bases short and J 8 bases short, with 17 bases between. Germline values: CDR1 MNHEY, CDR2 SVGAGI. The CDR3 has 14 residues. The CDR3 reads CASSLVSGAQGYTF. Here the CDR3 DNA reads TGTGCCAGCAGTTTAGTATCAGGGGCGCAAGGCTACACCTTC.

This clone is a singleton in its sample. This sequence joins TRBV6-6 and TRBJ1-1; no reliable D call. V was cut by 2 bases and J by 0 bases, with 4 bases left in between. In germline, CDR1 is MNHNY, CDR2 SVGAGI (reference sequence). The CDR3 loop spans 13 amino acids. The CDR3 spells CASSYQLNTEAFF. CDR3 DNA sequence: TGTGCCAGCAGTTACCAGTTGAACACTGAAGCTTTCTTT.

This clone has only one observation. The chain combines TRBV5-4 with TRBJ1-1, with D tentatively TRBD1 (5 bases). The CDR3 consists of 15 residues. The germline V gene has CDR1 SGHNT and CDR2 YYREEE (reference sequence). V dropped 2 bases and J dropped 2 bases, with 13 bases sitting between them. The CDR3 sequence: CASSLALTVNTEAFF. The CDR3 DNA reads as TGTGCCAGCAGCTTAGCATTGACAGTTAACACTGAAGCTTTCTTT.

J is TRBJ2-3 and V is TRBV28; 12 nucleotides agree with TRBD2. From germline, CDR1 is MDHEN and CDR2 SYDVKM. The CDR3 sequence is 16 residues long. V lost 6 bases to trimming and J lost 3 bases; unmatched junction nucleotides: 7. CDR3 amino acids: CASSTSTSGRTDTQYF. DNA for the CDR3: TGTGCCAGCAGCACCTCGACTAGCGGGAGAACAGATACGCAGTATTTT.

The table lists this clone with a few counts. V gene TRBV19 combines with J gene TRBJ2-1, with 7 bases identical to TRBD1. This CDR3 is 16 amino acids long. V trimming: 5 bases; J trimming: 0 bases; junction bases outside the gene matches: 7. Germline assignment: CDR1 LNHDA and CDR2 SQIVND (reference sequence). CDR3 amino acids: CASSLRTGLSYNEQFF. In nucleotides, the CDR3 is TGTGCCAGTAGTCTCCGGACAGGACTCTCCTACAATGAGCAGTTCTTC.